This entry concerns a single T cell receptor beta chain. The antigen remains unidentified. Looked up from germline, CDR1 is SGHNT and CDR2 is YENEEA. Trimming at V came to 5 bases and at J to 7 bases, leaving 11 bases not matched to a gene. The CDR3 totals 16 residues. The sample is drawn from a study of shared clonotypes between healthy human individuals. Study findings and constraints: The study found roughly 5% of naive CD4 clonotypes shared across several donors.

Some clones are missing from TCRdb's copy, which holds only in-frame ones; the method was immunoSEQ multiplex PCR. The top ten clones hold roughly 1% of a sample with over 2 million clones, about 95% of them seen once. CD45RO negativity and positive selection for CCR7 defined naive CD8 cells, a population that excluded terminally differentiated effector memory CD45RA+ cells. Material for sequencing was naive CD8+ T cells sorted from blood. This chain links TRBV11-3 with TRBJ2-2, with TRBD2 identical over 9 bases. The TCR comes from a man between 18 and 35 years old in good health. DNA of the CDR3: TGTGCCAGCAGCCCCGGGTCTAGCGGGATTAGCGGGGAGCTGTTTTTT. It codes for CASSPGSSGISGELFF.